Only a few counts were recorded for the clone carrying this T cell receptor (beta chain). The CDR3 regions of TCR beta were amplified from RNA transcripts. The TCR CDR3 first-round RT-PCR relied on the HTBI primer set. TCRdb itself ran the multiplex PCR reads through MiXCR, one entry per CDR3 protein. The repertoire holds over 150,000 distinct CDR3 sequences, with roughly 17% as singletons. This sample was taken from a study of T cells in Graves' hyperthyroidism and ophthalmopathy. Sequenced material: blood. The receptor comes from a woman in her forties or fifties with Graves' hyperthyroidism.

The CDR3 spells CASSVGAGANVLTF. CDR3 nucleotides: TGTGCCAGCAGCGTAGGAGCCGGGGCCAACGTCCTGACTTTC. The J gene is TRBJ2-6, the V gene TRBV9; unclear D gene. V lost 0 bases and J 4 bases, leaving 5 bases between the germline ends. CDR3 length: 14 residues. The germline V gene encodes CDR1 SGDLS and CDR2 YYNGEE.